This TCR beta chain was identified during a study of T cell repertoires in cytomegalovirus infection. TCRdb independently ran MiXCR on the reads; one entry per CDR3 protein. In the table there are approximately 910,000 distinct CDR3 sequences, around 30% of which are singletons. This clonotype showed up many times. Its target is unknown. V was trimmed by 5 bases and J by 0 bases, leaving 11 bases between them. CDR1 is SGHTA, CDR2 FQGNSA, per germline. The CDR3 spans 15 residues. This chain connects TRBV7-2 to TRBJ1-5; unclear D gene. Sample: cultured CD8+ T cells from PBMCs, taken from culture after CMV antigen stimulation. This TCR derives from a human donor in good health (CMV status not recorded). Some clones in this sample may be carry-over from other donors' samples. Here the CDR3 reads CASSREGYSNQPQHF. In DNA, the CDR3 is TGTGCCAGCAGCCGCGAGGGTTATAGCAATCAGCCCCAGCATTTT.